Listed below are T cell receptor beta chains from one sample, sequenced in a study of long-term antiretroviral therapy in people with HIV. Method: immunoSEQ multiplex PCR; TCRdb's copy keeps in-frame clones and lacks some. Of about 11,000 clones in the sample, around 84% are singletons; the top ten hold around 15%. This specimen was unsorted PBMCs, taken 1.2 years after starting antiretroviral therapy. The receptors shown here come from a man in his forties with HIV. Both conserved end residues are part of each CDR3. The D gene is left open where the match is weak. A clone size is listed for some rows: how often the clone was seen (once, few, many), or a class if it is expanded.

V: TRBV11-2
D: -
J: TRBJ1-3
size: -
length: 12
DNA: TGTGCCAGCAGCTTACAGGGAGACACCATATATTTT
CDR3: CASSLQGDTIYF

V: TRBV6-4
D: TRBD1
J: TRBJ2-7
size: -
length: 14
DNA: TGTGCCAGCAGTGCGGACAGGGCCTCCTACGAGCAGTACTTC
CDR3: CASSADRASYEQYF

V: TRBV10-2
D: TRBD1
J: TRBJ1-2
size: once
length: 14
DNA: TGCGCCAGCAGTCTGACAGGGGTTGAGTATGGCTACACCTTC
CDR3: CASSLTGVEYGYTF

V: TRBV9
D: -
J: TRBJ1-3
size: -
length: 13
DNA: TGTGCCAGCAGCGTAGCTCGGGGAAACACCATATATTTT
CDR3: CASSVARGNTIYF

V: TRBV5-6
D: TRBD1
J: TRBJ2-2
size: -
length: 14
DNA: TGTGCCAGCAGCTACGACAGGGCAGTCGGGGAGCTGTTTTTT
CDR3: CASSYDRAVGELFF

V: TRBV7-6
D: -
J: TRBJ1-6
size: once
length: 18
DNA: TGTGCCAGCAGCTTATACCCCGGAGGAGGGTCGAATCCATCACCCCTCCACTTT
CDR3: CASSLYPGGGSNPSPLHF

V: TRBV5-6
D: TRBD1
J: TRBJ1-1
size: -
length: 12
DNA: TGTGCCAGCACCCTGGAAACAGGGGACGCTTTCTTT
CDR3: CASTLETGDAFF

V: TRBV5-4
D: TRBD2
J: TRBJ2-3
size: -
length: 14
DNA: TGTGCCAGCAGCGCGAGCGGGGTTACAGATACGCAGTATTTT
CDR3: CASSASGVTDTQYF

V: TRBV4-3
D: -
J: TRBJ2-5
size: large
length: 16
DNA: TGCGCCAGCAGCCAAGATTCGTCGGCGGTCCAAGAGACCCAGTACTTC
CDR3: CASSQDSSAVQETQYF

V: TRBV10-2
D: TRBD1
J: TRBJ1-5
size: -
length: 13
DNA: TGCGCCAGCAATGACAGGGGCAGGCAGCCCCAGCATTTT
CDR3: CASNDRGRQPQHF

V: TRBV4-2
D: -
J: TRBJ1-5
size: -
length: 15
DNA: TGTGCCAGCAGCCCCAATGTAGGGACGAATCAGCCCCAGCATTTT
CDR3: CASSPNVGTNQPQHF

V: TRBV6-5
D: TRBD2
J: TRBJ2-1
size: -
length: 15
DNA: TGTGCCAGCAGCACGACTAGCGGGGGGTTCAATGAGCAGTTCTTC
CDR3: CASSTTSGGFNEQFF

V: TRBV28
D: TRBD1
J: TRBJ1-6
size: -
length: 14
DNA: TGTGCCAGCAGGACGCAGGGGGCCCACTCACCCCTCCACTTT
CDR3: CASRTQGAHSPLHF

V: TRBV4-2
D: TRBD2
J: TRBJ2-3
size: -
length: 16
DNA: TGTGCCAGCAGCCATACCGGGACTAACTCGGGAGATACGCAGTATTTT
CDR3: CASSHTGTNSGDTQYF

V: TRBV27
D: -
J: TRBJ2-7
size: once
length: 9
DNA: TGTGCCAGCGGGGCCGAGCAGTACTTC
CDR3: CASGAEQYF

V: TRBV11-2
D: TRBD2
J: TRBJ2-7
size: -
length: 15
DNA: TGTGCCAGCAGCTCTTATAGCGGGGGGTCGGGAGAGCAGTACTTC
CDR3: CASSSYSGGSGEQYF

V: TRBV10-3
D: -
J: TRBJ2-2
size: -
length: 13
DNA: TGTGCCATCAGTGAACGGGAGACCGGGGAGCTGTTTTTT
CDR3: CAISERETGELFF

V: TRBV11-2
D: -
J: TRBJ2-7
size: -
length: 16
DNA: TGTGCCAGCAGCTTATCTGTGACACGGAGCTCCTACGAGCAGTACTTC
CDR3: CASSLSVTRSSYEQYF

V: TRBV5-6
D: -
J: TRBJ1-4
size: -
length: 14
DNA: TGTGCCAGCAGCTTGGCGTCGACTAATGAAAAACTGTTTTTT
CDR3: CASSLASTNEKLFF

V: TRBV4-3
D: -
J: TRBJ2-7
size: -
length: 14
DNA: TGCGCCAGCAGCCAACACAGGGGAGGCAACGAGCAGTACTTC
CDR3: CASSQHRGGNEQYF

V: TRBV5-1
D: TRBD2
J: TRBJ2-1
size: -
length: 18
DNA: TGCGCCAGCAGCTTGGGGGTTAGCGGGGGTCGCTCCTACAATGAGCAGTTCTTC
CDR3: CASSLGVSGGRSYNEQFF

V: TRBV2
D: -
J: TRBJ1-6
size: few
length: 12
DNA: TGTGCCAGCCTAAAGGGGAATTCACCCCTCCACTTT
CDR3: CASLKGNSPLHF

V: TRBV6-5
D: -
J: TRBJ2-3
size: -
length: 13
DNA: TGTGCCAGCAGACTAGTTAGCACAGATACGCAGTATTTT
CDR3: CASRLVSTDTQYF

V: TRBV6-1
D: TRBD1
J: TRBJ2-7
size: -
length: 14
DNA: TGTGCCAGTGGGACAGGGGGGTCCTCCTACGAGCAGTACTTC
CDR3: CASGTGGSSYEQYF

V: TRBV5-4
D: TRBD1
J: TRBJ1-4
size: -
length: 14
DNA: TGTGCCAGCAGCTCACAGGGGATTAATGAAAAACTGTTTTTT
CDR3: CASSSQGINEKLFF

V: TRBV30
D: -
J: TRBJ2-3
size: once
length: 14
DNA: TGTGCCTGGAAGGGCGAAGGGGCAGGGGATACGCAGTATTTT
CDR3: CAWKGEGAGDTQYF

V: TRBV28
D: TRBD2
J: TRBJ2-2
size: few
length: 12
DNA: TGTGCCAGCAAACGGGGGGCCGGGGAGCTGTTTTTT
CDR3: CASKRGAGELFF

V: TRBV7-9
D: TRBD1
J: TRBJ2-1
size: -
length: 17
DNA: TGTGCCAGCAGCGCCCGACAGGGTACAGCTTTTTACAATGAGCAGTTCTTC
CDR3: CASSARQGTAFYNEQFF

V: TRBV15
D: -
J: TRBJ1-1
size: once
length: 13
DNA: TGTGCCACCAGCAGAGGAAGTCCCCAAGTGCATTTCTTT
CDR3: CATSRGSPQVHFF